This TCR beta chain emerged from a study of T cells in Graves' hyperthyroidism and ophthalmopathy. General study findings and limits: Blood also held most thyroid clonotypes expanded beyond 0.001.

V lost 3 bases to trimming and J lost 3 bases, with 11 bases between them. The CDR3 contains 14 residues. Germline CDR1 is LGHDT and CDR2 is YNNKEL (reference sequence). TCR beta CDR3 sequences were amplified from RNA transcripts. During a first-round RT-PCR of the TCR CDR3, the HTBI primer set was used. TCRdb independently ran MiXCR on the multiplex PCR reads; one entry per CDR3 protein. The sample carries over 700,000 distinct CDR3 sequences, 35% recorded once. With regard to this clonotype: What it binds is not known.

When ophthalmopathy did not progress within 18 months, Graves' hyperthyroidism was considered stable. Cells are PBMCs isolated from roughly 9.2 ml of fresh blood. Sequencing input: blood. The source is a woman in her 40s with Graves' hyperthyroidism. The chain is built from TRBV3-1 and TRBJ1-2; no firm D call. The CDR3 bases are TGTGCCAGCAGCCAGGGTTGGGAGGACTATGGCTACACCTTC. Protein product: CASSQGWEDYGYTF.